The rows below give T cell receptor beta chains drawn from one sample of a study of blood T cell repertoires in COVID-19. TCRdb's table, derived via immunoSEQ multiplex PCR, lists solely in-frame clones and lacks some. The sample shows more than 95,000 clones, 75% to 85% of them seen only once. The sample was peripheral blood. Receptor source: a man aged 35 to 55 with active or convalescent COVID-19. Each CDR3 is given with its conserved first and last residue. Fields, in order: clone size, D gene, V gene, J gene, CDR3 protein, CDR3 DNA. A D gene is named only where the DNA matches it firmly. Part of the rows lack a size; the others show once, few, many or a class for expanded clones.

NA,TRBD2,TRBV6-2/TRBV6-3,TRBJ2-1,CASSPPAGKYNEQFF,TGTGCCAGCAGTCCCCCAGCGGGGAAATACAATGAGCAGTTCTTC
NA,NA,TRBV5-1,TRBJ1-3,CASSPAGARGNTIYF,TGCGCCAGCAGCCCGGCAGGGGCGCGTGGAAACACCATATATTTT
NA,NA,TRBV7-9,TRBJ1-1,CASSTGQISNTEAFF,TGTGCCAGCAGCACCGGACAGATCTCGAACACTGAAGCTTTCTTT
NA,NA,TRBV4-1,TRBJ1-6,CASSQDRRQGNSPLHF,TGCGCCAGCAGCCAAGATCGACGGCAGGGGAATTCACCCCTCCACTTT
NA,NA,TRBV29-1,TRBJ2-2,CSVAGPSNTGELFF,TGCAGCGTTGCAGGGCCCTCGAACACCGGGGAGCTGTTTTTT
NA,NA,TRBV9,TRBJ1-1,CASSVGSGAKNTEAFF,TGTGCCAGCAGCGTAGGTTCAGGGGCCAAAAACACTGAAGCTTTCTTT
few,TRBD1,TRBV29-1,TRBJ2-7,CSVDETGVSYEQYF,TGCAGCGTTGATGAGACAGGGGTGTCCTACGAGCAGTACTTC
NA,NA,TRBV5-4,TRBJ1-2,CASSLAGSNYGYTF,TGTGCCAGCAGCTTGGCAGGGTCTAACTATGGCTACACCTTC
NA,TRBD1,TRBV11-3,TRBJ2-7,CASSFGTGESYEQYF,TGTGCCAGCAGCTTTGGGACAGGGGAGAGCTACGAGCAGTACTTC
NA,NA,TRBV6-5,TRBJ2-7,CASSRSGGSYEQYF,TGTGCCAGCAGTAGGTCGGGGGGCAGTTACGAGCAGTACTTC
once,NA,TRBV11-2,TRBJ2-2,CASSLVGVLYGDTGELFF,TGTGCCAGCAGCTTAGTCGGGGTATTATACGGGGACACCGGGGAGCTGTTTTTT
NA,NA,TRBV28,TRBJ1-1,CASRSWAGNTEAFF,TGTGCCAGCAGATCCTGGGCAGGGAACACTGAAGCTTTCTTT
NA,TRBD1,TRBV11-2,TRBJ1-1,CASSLGQGRTEAFF,TGTGCCAGCAGCTTAGGACAGGGTCGCACTGAAGCTTTCTTT
NA,NA,TRBV7-9,TRBJ1-3,CASRDSSGNTIYF,TGTGCCAGCAGGGACAGCTCTGGAAACACCATATATTTT
few,TRBD2,TRBV7-9,TRBJ2-1,CASSTTSGTYNEQFF,TGTGCCAGCAGCACGACTAGCGGAACATACAATGAGCAGTTCTTC
NA,NA,TRBV27,TRBJ1-2,CASSPTGRPVYGYTF,TGTGCCAGCAGTCCAACAGGCAGACCCGTTTATGGCTACACCTTC
NA,TRBD1,TRBV5-1,TRBJ1-3,CASSLGTGGTGNTIYF,TGCGCCAGCAGCCTAGGGACAGGGGGAACTGGAAACACCATATATTTT
NA,NA,TRBV19,TRBJ1-1,CASSIALSTEAFF,TGTGCCAGTAGTATAGCACTGAGCACTGAAGCTTTCTTT
few,NA,TRBV10-1,TRBJ1-5,CAVSSAQHF,TGCGCCGTTAGTTCTGCCCAGCATTTT
NA,NA,TRBV4-3,TRBJ1-4,CASSQERGEKLFF,TGCGCCAGCAGCCAGGAACGAGGGGAAAAACTGTTTTTT
NA,TRBD2,TRBV30,TRBJ2-1,CAWSVHGGGANNEQFF,TGTGCCTGGAGTGTACACGGCGGGGGGGCGAACAATGAGCAGTTCTTC
NA,TRBD2,TRBV11-2,TRBJ2-6,CASSPSSGSRAGANVLTF,TGTGCCAGCAGCCCGTCTAGCGGGAGCAGGGCCGGGGCCAACGTCCTGACTTTC
NA,NA,TRBV6-1,TRBJ1-1,CASSELYSGVTEAFF,TGTGCCAGCAGTGAACTGTATTCAGGGGTTACTGAAGCTTTCTTT
NA,NA,TRBV5-1,TRBJ2-1,CASSAGLPEDEQFF,TGCGCCAGCAGCGCGGGACTGCCAGAGGATGAGCAGTTCTTC
NA,NA,TRBV9,TRBJ2-2,CASSVGGDANTGELFF,TGTGCCAGCAGCGTAGGAGGTGATGCGAACACCGGGGAGCTGTTTTTT
NA,NA,TRBV7-3,TRBJ1-1,CASSPTANTEAFF,TGTGCCAGCAGCCCTACAGCGAACACTGAAGCTTTCTTT
NA,TRBD1,TRBV27,TRBJ1-2,CASSQHAGQFYGYTF,TGTGCCAGCAGTCAACATGCGGGACAGTTTTATGGCTACACCTTC
few,NA,TRBV6-6,TRBJ1-6,CASSKGQGISSPLHF,TGTGCCAGCAGTAAGGGGCAGGGAATAAGTTCACCCCTCCACTTT
NA,TRBD2,TRBV2,TRBJ2-3,CASSDGTSGTDTQYF,TGTGCCAGCAGTGACGGGACTAGCGGGACAGATACGCAGTATTTT
NA,NA,TRBV6-2/TRBV6-3,TRBJ1-2,CASSGDRVLSGYTF,TGTGCCAGCAGTGGAGACAGAGTTCTCTCTGGCTACACCTTC
NA,TRBD2,TRBV2,TRBJ2-1,CAAGRDYYNEQFF,TGTGCCGCCGGCCGGGACTACTACAATGAGCAGTTCTTC
NA,NA,TRBV5-1,TRBJ2-4,CASSPREGDGNIQYF,TGCGCCAGCAGCCCCCGCGAGGGAGATGGAAACATTCAGTACTTC
few,NA,TRBV6-6,TRBJ2-7,CASSLGGAQYF,TGTGCCAGCAGTCTTGGAGGCGCGCAGTACTTC
NA,TRBD2,TRBV30,TRBJ2-1,CAWSVPTSGGTRDEQFF,TGTGCCTGGAGTGTACCAACTAGCGGGGGGACGAGGGATGAGCAGTTCTTC
once,NA,TRBV11-2,TRBJ1-2,CASSPYTGGLYGYTF,TGTGCCAGCAGTCCTTATACGGGGGGCTTATATGGCTACACCTTC
NA,TRBD1,TRBV24-1,TRBJ1-5,CATSDRDREGQPQHF,TGTGCCACCAGTGATAGGGACAGGGAAGGCCAGCCCCAGCATTTT
NA,NA,TRBV2,TRBJ2-1,CASNHRGTYNEQFF,TGTGCCAGCAACCATAGGGGGACCTACAATGAGCAGTTCTTC
NA,TRBD2,TRBV28,TRBJ2-3,CASSTIAGASTDTQYF,TGTGCCAGCAGCACCATAGCGGGAGCAAGCACAGATACGCAGTATTTT
NA,TRBD2,TRBV29-1,TRBJ2-1,CSVRLALEQFF,TGCAGCGTTCGACTAGCGTTGGAGCAGTTCTTC
NA,TRBD1,TRBV9,TRBJ1-1,CASSVGNRGEAFF,TGTGCCAGCAGCGTGGGGAACAGGGGAGAAGCTTTCTTT